This passage covers 27 T cell receptor beta chains from one sample sequenced in a study of T cells in Graves' hyperthyroidism and ophthalmopathy. What was amplified from RNA transcripts were TCR beta CDR3 regions. In the first-round RT-PCR of the TCR CDR3, the HTBI primer set was used. TCRdb called the multiplex PCR reads again in MiXCR, with one record for every CDR3 protein. The profile shows around 300,000 distinct CDR3 sequences, approximately 12% of them singletons. The sequenced material came from blood. Every receptor here comes from a woman aged 25 to 39 with Graves' hyperthyroidism that later progressed to Graves' ophthalmopathy.

This clonotype was counted a few times. The chain joins TRBV12-3 or TRBV12-4 to TRBJ2-2; possible D gene TRBD2, 6 bases. V gave up 2 bases and J gave up 4 bases, with 20 bases separating them. This CDR3 comprises 18 residues. This CDR3 is CASSLIPLLARGTGELFF. CDR3 nucleotides: TGTGCCAGCAGTTTAATTCCCCTACTAGCCCGCGGCACCGGGGAGCTGTTTTTT.

On this clonotype: This sequence may be a read error, since a much larger clone differs from it by one base. The chain joins TRBV5-1 to TRBJ2-7; 7 nucleotides align to TRBD1. Germline V gives CDR1 SGHRS, CDR2 YFSETQ. The trim removed 0 bases at V and 4 bases at J, leaving 4 bases unmatched. This CDR3 has 14 amino acids. The CDR3 region is CASSLVSQGYEQYF. DNA for the CDR3: TGCGCCAGCAGCTTGGTTTCACAGGGGTACGAGCAGTACTTC.

This clonotype was detected many times. The chain is built from TRBV6-1 and TRBJ2-1; 10 nucleotides line up with TRBD2. Germline V gene sequence: CDR1 MNHNS, CDR2 SASEGT. The CDR3 runs 15 residues. With 4 bases clipped from V and 7 bases from J, the junction kept 7 bases outside the gene matches. The CDR3, as DNA: TGTGCCAGCAGTGGGCTAGCGGGAGTTCAAAATGAGCAGTTCTTC. Translating it yields CASSGLAGVQNEQFF.

This clonotype was seen many times. The V and J genes are TRBV7-9 and TRBJ2-7, with TRBD2 identical over 10 bases. The CDR3 contains 17 residues. CDR1 SEHNR and CDR2 FQNEAQ come from the germline V gene (reference sequence). Unmatched junction bases numbered 10, after V lost 1 base and J lost 4 bases. Here the CDR3 DNA reads TGTGCCAGCAGCTTAGTTGCTAGCGGGAGAGCGGCGTACGAGCAGTACTTC. Its translation is CASSLVASGRAAYEQYF.

This clonotype was seen at least ten times. The V and J genes are TRBV20-1 and TRBJ2-3; a possible D gene is TRBD1 (6 bases). V was shortened by 5 bases and J by 5 bases, with 17 bases between the two germline ends. Germline CDR1 is DFQATT and CDR2 is SNEGSKA (reference sequence). The length of the CDR3 is 14 residues. CDR3 sequence: CSAPTGQGGDTQYF. CDR3 bases: TGCAGTGCTCCAACGGGACAAGGAGGAGATACGCAGTATTTT.

This clonotype showed up many times. In DNA form, the CDR3 reads TGTGCCACCGGGGTGGGGCCGGAGACCCAGTACTTC. Its protein is CATGVGPETQYF. V gene TRBV15 combines with J gene TRBJ2-5, with a tentative D call TRBD1 (5 bases). Germline V gene lookup returns CDR1 LNHNV and CDR2 YYDKDF (reference sequence). This CDR3 contains 12 residues. Trimming took 8 bases from V and 5 from J, leaving 12 bases between them.

V gene TRBV7-9 combines with J gene TRBJ2-3; D is possibly TRBD2 (6 bases). Germline V lookup: CDR1 SEHNR, CDR2 FQNEAQ (reference sequence). This CDR3 comprises 16 residues. V was shortened by 0 bases and J by 7 bases, with 17 bases between the two germline ends. The CDR3 here is CASSLALRTKVHTQYF. In nucleotides, the CDR3 is TGTGCCAGCAGCTTAGCGCTGCGGACTAAGGTTCATACGCAGTATTTT.

This clonotype was counted between two and nine times. V is TRBV4-1 and J is TRBJ2-1, with 10 bases fitting TRBD2. This CDR3 contains 16 residues. The V gene's germline CDR1 is MGHRA and CDR2 YSYEKL. V trimming: 1 base; J trimming: 5 bases; junction bases outside the gene matches: 5. CDR3 coding DNA: TGCGCCAGCAGCCAAGGGGGCCTAGCGGGGGACAATGAGCAGTTCTTC. Translation gives CASSQGGLAGDNEQFF.

In this sample, this clonotype turned up many times. The chain links TRBV30 to TRBJ2-7; D is undetermined. V gave up 0 bases and J gave up 2 bases, with 5 bases separating them. This CDR3 has 12 residues. CDR1 is GTSNPN and CDR2 is SVGIG in the germline V gene (reference sequence). This CDR3 reads CAWSVGTYEQYF. CDR3 DNA sequence: TGTGCCTGGAGTGTGGGGACCTACGAGCAGTACTTC.

In this sample, this clonotype turned up many times. The rearrangement joins TRBV28 to TRBJ2-1; TRBD2 matches 9 bases. There are 16 residues in the CDR3. V shed 5 bases, J shed 7 bases, and the junction held 12 bases outside the gene matches. CDR1 MDHEN and CDR2 SYDVKM come from the germline V gene. CDR3 coding DNA: TGTGCCAGCAGTCCAACGGGACTAGCAGACCCTAATGAGCAGTTCTTC. This encodes CASSPTGLADPNEQFF. Complete variable domain (other parts from reference TRBV28 and TRBJ2-1): DVKVTQSSRYLVKRTGEKVFLECVQDMDHENMFWYRQDPGLGLRLIYFSYDVKMKEKGDIPEGYSVSREKKERFSLILESASTNQTSMYLCASSPTGLADPNEQFFGPGTRLTVL.

This clonotype was counted at least ten times. J is TRBJ2-7 and V is TRBV28, with a tentative D call TRBD1 (6 bases). The length of the CDR3 is 19 residues. Trimming stripped 5 bases from V and 9 bases from J, with 35 bases between. Germline V CDR1 and CDR2: MDHEN, SYDVKM. The CDR3 loop is CASSPISPGHRSYDLRQYF. The DNA for the CDR3 is TGTGCCAGCAGTCCGATTTCTCCGGGACACCGCTCTTATGACCTGAGGCAGTACTTC.

This clonotype has at least ten counts. The J gene is TRBJ1-6, the V gene TRBV7-8; D gene ambiguous. V was cut by 5 bases and J by 10 bases, with 12 bases left in between. Germline assignment: CDR1 SGHVS and CDR2 FQNEAQ. The CDR3 has 13 residues. CDR3 protein: CASSIENYSPLHF. The CDR3 DNA follows: TGTGCCAGCAGCATCGAAAACTACTCACCCCTCCACTTT.

This chain connects TRBV20-1 to TRBJ2-1; D not certain. This CDR3 spans 14 amino acids. Germline-derived CDR1 and CDR2 are DFQATT and SNEGSKA (reference sequence). V lost 3 bases and J lost 4, with 13 bases in between. The CDR3 sequence: CSARSEDGYNEQFF. The CDR3 DNA sequence: TGCAGTGCTAGGTCTGAGGACGGGTACAATGAGCAGTTCTTC.

This clonotype showed up just a few times. The chain couples TRBV14 to TRBJ2-3; TRBD2 matches at 12 bases. This CDR3 has 18 residues. J gave up 5 bases and V 3 bases, and 12 bases lay outside the gene matches. Germline V gene data show CDR1 as SGHDN and CDR2 as FVKESK. The CDR3: CASSQSPLAGGPRDTQYF. Here the CDR3 DNA reads TGTGCCAGCAGCCAGTCCCCGCTAGCGGGAGGGCCTAGAGATACGCAGTATTTT.

Ten or more counts support this clonotype. This sequence joins TRBV7-2 and TRBJ1-5; D call uncertain. The germline V gene has CDR1 SGHTA and CDR2 FQGNSA. The CDR3 extends over 15 amino acids. Trimming left V 0 bases short and J 6 bases short, with 12 bases between. The CDR3 loop reads CASSLAVQEGQPQHF. The DNA for the CDR3 is TGTGCCAGCAGCTTAGCGGTTCAGGAGGGTCAGCCCCAGCATTTT.

This clonotype has a handful of counts. The chain combines TRBV4-1 with TRBJ2-1; 12 positions match TRBD2. This CDR3 is built from 17 residues. The germline V gene has CDR1 MGHRA and CDR2 YSYEKL. Trimming at V came to 3 bases and at J to 7 bases, leaving 10 bases not matched to a gene. The CDR3 DNA sequence: TGCGCCAGCAGCCACCAGGTCGGACTAGCGGGAAGGAATGAGCAGTTCTTC. It specifies CASSHQVGLAGRNEQFF.

The chain links TRBV12-3 or TRBV12-4 to TRBJ1-2, with a tentative D call TRBD1 (5 bases). Trimming shortened V by 3 bases and J by 7 bases, and 18 bases separated the two germline ends. The CDR3 has 15 amino acids. The CDR3 is CASSFGTFRDSGYTF. The DNA for the CDR3 is TGTGCCAGCAGTTTCGGGACCTTCCGGGATTCTGGCTACACCTTC.

This clonotype has ten or more counts. CDR3 loop: CSASRGGALNTGELFF. The DNA for the CDR3 is TGCAGTGCTAGTCGGGGAGGGGCCTTGAACACCGGGGAGCTGTTTTTT. This chain links TRBV20-1 with TRBJ2-2, with TRBD2 matching 7 bases. V gave up 3 bases and J gave up 1 base; unmatched junction bases: 8. Germline CDR1 and CDR2: DFQATT and SNEGSKA (reference sequence). This CDR3 region has 16 residues.

The table lists this clonotype with many counts. CDR3 coding DNA: TGTGCCTGGAGCGAAACCTGGGGGACGAAGAATGAAAAACTGTTTTTT. Protein product: CAWSETWGTKNEKLFF. The chain carries TRBV30 and TRBJ1-4; a weak D match, TRBD1 (5 bases). The CDR3 loop spans 16 amino acids. Between the trimmed V and J ends, which lost 3 bases and 5 bases, there was a span of 19 bases. Looked up from germline, CDR1 is GTSNPN and CDR2 is SVGIG (reference sequence).

This clonotype was seen at least ten times. V usage is TRBV24-1 and J usage is TRBJ2-5; 9 bases align to TRBD2. The length of the CDR3 is 13 residues. In germline, CDR1 is KGHDR, CDR2 SFDVKD. Trimming took 11 bases from V and 5 from J; bases not matched to a gene: 8. CDR3 region: CASGTSYSETQYF. CDR3 DNA sequence: TGTGCCAGCGGGACTAGCTATTCGGAGACCCAGTACTTC.

At least ten counts were recorded for this clonotype. The chain recombines TRBV7-9 with TRBJ2-7; TRBD2 agrees at 7 bases. Per germline, CDR1 SEHNR and CDR2 FQNEAQ (reference sequence). V gave up 2 bases and J gave up 1 base; unmatched junction bases: 5. This CDR3 has 15 residues. The CDR3 region is CASSLRLAESYEQYF. The CDR3 DNA reads TGTGCCAGCAGCTTAAGGCTAGCGGAGTCCTACGAGCAGTACTTC.

This clonotype was recorded at least ten times. The V and J genes are TRBV28 and TRBJ2-3; perhaps TRBD1 as D (5 bases). V lost 6 bases to trimming and J lost 0 bases, with 10 bases between them. The CDR3 extends over 14 amino acids. Germline V CDR1 and CDR2: MDHEN, SYDVKM. CDR3 amino acids: CASRGVGSTDTQYF. CDR3 coding DNA: TGTGCCAGCAGAGGGGTGGGGAGCACAGATACGCAGTATTTT.

This clonotype was detected ten times or more. This rearrangement joins TRBV7-8 to TRBJ2-1; the D is unclear. The CDR3 contains 13 residues. V dropped 1 base and J dropped 7 bases, with 8 bases sitting between them. From germline, CDR1 is SGHVS and CDR2 FQNEAQ. CDR3 sequence reads: CASSLGPVNEQFF. The CDR3 bases are TGTGCCAGCAGCTTAGGTCCAGTTAATGAGCAGTTCTTC. The complete variable domain, with remaining parts taken from reference TRBV7-8 and TRBJ2-1, reads GAGVSQSPRYKVAKRGQDVALRCDPISGHVSLFWYQQALGQGPEFLTYFQNEAQLDKSGLPSDRFFAERPEGSVSTLKIQRTQQEDSAVYLCASSLGPVNEQFFGPGTRLTVL.

This clonotype was observed many times. The V call is TRBV5-1, the J call TRBJ1-1; D may be TRBD1 (6 bases). CDR3 length equals 15 residues. Germline V gene sequence: CDR1 SGHRS, CDR2 YFSETQ. The V end lost 4 bases, the J end lost 3 bases, and 16 bases lay between the germline ends. The CDR3 loop reads CASSDRDRFDTEAFF. The CDR3 DNA sequence: TGCGCCAGCAGCGACCGAGACAGGTTCGACACTGAAGCTTTCTTT.

There are many counts of this clonotype. At one of its ends the junction is not consistent with the germline gene, which may arise from a read error. The V and J genes are TRBV7-7 and TRBJ2-1, with TRBD2 as a possible D gene (6 bases). The CDR3 runs to 13 residues. Germline CDR1 and CDR2: SSHAT and FNYEAQ (reference sequence). The chain's CDR3 is CASTFQEGTEQFF. The CDR3 DNA sequence: TGTGCTAGCACCTTCCAGGAGGGCACTGAGCAGTTCTTC.

This clonotype was detected many times. The rearrangement joins TRBV30 to TRBJ2-4, with D perhaps given as TRBD1 or TRBD2 (6 bases each). V lost 2 bases and J lost 0, with 14 bases in between. Germline V gives CDR1 GTSNPN, CDR2 SVGIG (reference sequence). The CDR3 loop spans 16 amino acids. The CDR3 region is CAWSNPQGLAKNIQYF. The DNA for the CDR3 is TGTGCCTGGAGTAACCCACAGGGACTAGCCAAAAACATTCAGTACTTC.

The chain carries TRBV20-1 and TRBJ2-7; no reliable D call. The CDR3 contains 13 residues. V was cut by 5 bases and J by 1 base, with 12 bases left in between. CDR1 is DFQATT, CDR2 SNEGSKA, per germline (reference sequence). The CDR3 DNA reads TGCAGTGCTCCCGCGACGGTATCCTACGAGCAGTACTTC. Translated, it gives CSAPATVSYEQYF.